This passage covers 31 T cell receptor beta chains from one sample sequenced in a study of blood T cells in healthy people across ages (dated by TCRdb to about 2015). Libraries were constructed by 5' RACE. Instrument on record: Illumina HiSeq 2500. A second PCR of roughly 7 to 12 cycles was run with a J-beta primer mix and a sample-barcoded 5' primer. TCRdb trimmed the raw reads at Q25, called clones with MiXCR and kept productive beta chains. CDR3 protein duplicates are merged, each entry listing the most common genes and DNA. The sample table holds 600,000 to 850,000 distinct CDR3 sequences, of which approximately 25% were seen once. The ten largest clones capture 9.4% of the sample. These data are also associated with another study on T cells of mothers and their children.

Sequencing was carried out using blood. These receptors all stem from a boy younger than 18 in good health.

This clonotype was counted only a few times. The CDR3 DNA reads as TGCAGCGTTGAAGTAACCGGGACAGGCGAAGACGAGCAGTACTTC. This codes for CSVEVTGTGEDEQYF. The rearrangement joins TRBV29-1 to TRBJ2-7; 8 bases are a match to TRBD1. Germline V gives CDR1 SQVTM, CDR2 ANQGSEA. This CDR3 region has 15 residues. The V gene end was trimmed by 1 base and the J gene end by 5 bases; junction bases not matched to a gene: 10.

This clonotype has just one count. The genes are TRBV7-6 and TRBJ1-3, with D tentatively TRBD1 (6 bases). The CDR3 length is 16 residues. Looked up from germline, CDR1 is SGHVS and CDR2 is FNYEAQ. Trimming stripped 5 bases from V and 0 bases from J, with 14 bases between. CDR3 protein: CASSRGGGRSGNTIYF. CDR3 DNA: TGTGCCAGCAGCCGAGGGGGGGGCCGCTCTGGAAACACCATATATTTT.

The V gene is TRBV6-1, the J gene TRBJ2-5; D possibly corresponds to TRBD1 (6 bases). The J call is in doubt because the DNA end fits TRBJ2-1 better. The length of the CDR3 is 12 residues. Germline V gene lookup returns CDR1 MNHNS and CDR2 SASEGT. This chain's CDR3 is CASTYNRDEQFF. In DNA form, the CDR3 reads TGTGCCAGCACCTATAACAGGGATGAGCAGTTCTTC.

The chain carries TRBV7-2 and TRBJ2-3, with a tentative D call TRBD2 (6 bases). This CDR3 is 16 amino acids long. Looked up from germline, CDR1 is SGHTA and CDR2 is FQGNSA. V was shortened by 4 bases and J by 1 base, with 15 bases between the two germline ends. The CDR3 here is CASSWYGGIGTDTQYF. The CDR3 nucleotides read TGTGCCAGCAGCTGGTATGGGGGGATTGGCACAGATACGCAGTATTTT. The full variable domain, with the rest looked up from reference TRBV7-2 and TRBJ2-3, is GAGVSQSPSNKVTEKGKDVELRCDPISGHTALYWYRQSLGQGLEFLIYFQGNSAPDKSGLPSDRFSAERTGGSVSTLTIQRTQQEDSAVYLCASSWYGGIGTDTQYFGPGTRLTVL.

The chain carries TRBV12-3 or TRBV12-4 and TRBJ1-1; a weak D match, TRBD1 (6 bases). The length of the CDR3 is 13 residues. V was pared by 2 bases and J by 7 bases, with 11 bases between. CDR3 in amino acids: CASSLQGFGEAFF. CDR3 nucleotides: TGTGCCAGCAGTTTACAGGGGTTCGGTGAAGCTTTCTTT.

The gene calls are TRBV6-5 and TRBJ2-1; TRBD2 matches at 12 bases. After removal of 5 bases from V and 0 bases from J, the junction contained 5 bases not matched to a gene. CDR1 MNHEY and CDR2 SVGAGI come from the germline V gene. This CDR3 has 17 residues. DNA for the CDR3: TGTGCCAGCAGTACTACTAGCGGGGGGCACTCCTACAATGAGCAGTTCTTC. This translates into CASSTTSGGHSYNEQFF.

This clonotype was found a few times. This chain connects TRBV28 to TRBJ2-7; perhaps TRBD2 as D (6 bases). V dropped 6 bases and J dropped 5 bases, with 32 bases sitting between them. CDR3 length: 19 amino acids. Germline CDR1 and CDR2: MDHEN and SYDVKM. CDR3 amino acids: CASRSLDYIKPPIKDEQYF. CDR3 DNA sequence: TGTGCCAGCAGATCCCTGGACTACATAAAACCCCCTATTAAGGACGAGCAGTACTTC. The variable domain in full, with the rest retrieved from reference TRBV28 and TRBJ2-7, is DVKVTQSSRYLVKRTGEKVFLECVQDMDHENMFWYRQDPGLGLRLIYFSYDVKMKEKGDIPEGYSVSREKKERFSLILESASTNQTSMYLCASRSLDYIKPPIKDEQYFGPGTRLTVT.

The V and J genes are TRBV7-3 and TRBJ2-1; a weak D match, TRBD2 (6 bases). CDR3 length: 13 amino acids. Germline V gives CDR1 SGHTA, CDR2 FQGTGA. V dropped 8 bases and J dropped 3 bases, with 11 bases sitting between them. CDR3: CASGTGNYNEQFF. In DNA, the CDR3 is TGTGCCAGCGGGACTGGGAACTACAATGAGCAGTTCTTC.

This chain connects TRBV7-2 to TRBJ2-7, with D possibly TRBD1 on 5 matching bases. Germline assignment: CDR1 SGHTA and CDR2 FQGNSA. This CDR3 contains 15 residues. The germline V and J ends were trimmed by 1 base and 0 bases, with 10 bases remaining between them. The CDR3 reads CASSLGYRSSYEQYF. CDR3 DNA: TGTGCCAGCAGCTTAGGCTACAGGAGCTCCTACGAGCAGTACTTC.

This clonotype was seen only a few times. The V call is TRBV7-2, the J call TRBJ2-1; the D gene is possibly TRBD2 (6 bases). The V end was cut by 6 bases, the J end by 5 bases, with 14 bases between. CDR1 is SGHTA and CDR2 is FQGNSA in the germline V gene. This CDR3 region has 14 residues. The CDR3 loop reads CASREGGRDNEQFF. CDR3 nucleotide sequence: TGTGCCAGCAGGGAGGGCGGCAGGGACAATGAGCAGTTCTTC.

The CDR3 sequence is CASSSAQDPSEQYF. As DNA, the CDR3 is TGTGCCAGCAGTTCGGCACAGGACCCTTCCGAGCAGTACTTC. The chain combines TRBV6-2 or TRBV6-3 with TRBJ2-1; TRBD1 might be the D (5 bases). The better agreement between TRBJ2-7 and the DNA end casts doubt on the J call. The CDR3 is 14 amino acids. Germline V CDR1 and CDR2: MNHEY, SVGEGT.

The chain is built from TRBV7-2 and TRBJ2-2; 9 positions agree with TRBD1. Germline V gives CDR1 SGHTA, CDR2 FQGNSA. V shed 5 bases, J shed 3 bases, and the junction held 7 bases outside the gene matches. The CDR3 is made up of 16 amino acids. The CDR3 spells CASSPRGTGYTGELFF. The CDR3 nucleotides are TGTGCCAGCAGCCCGCGGGGGACAGGGTACACCGGGGAGCTGTTTTTT.

The chain combines TRBV5-1 with TRBJ1-2; TRBD1 might be the D (5 bases). This CDR3 is 15 amino acids long. CDR1 SGHRS and CDR2 YFSETQ come from the germline V gene. V lost 5 bases and J lost 5, with 19 bases in between. This chain's CDR3 is CASSLSRGTPYGYTF. CDR3 sequence (DNA): TGCGCCAGCAGTCTCTCCCGCGGGACGCCGTATGGCTACACCTTC.

The V and J genes are TRBV20-1 and TRBJ1-6, with D perhaps TRBD1 (6 bases). Germline V lookup: CDR1 DFQATT, CDR2 SNEGSKA (reference sequence). Trimming took 0 bases from V and 5 from J, leaving 14 bases between them. The CDR3 has 16 amino acids. Written as DNA, the CDR3 is TGCAGTGCTAGAGAGATAGGGGGTGTGCATAATTCACCCCTCCACTTT. Residues: CSAREIGGVHNSPLHF.

This chain connects TRBV2 to TRBJ1-1, with 8 bases matching TRBD1. There are 15 residues in the CDR3. J gave up 4 bases and V 5 bases, and 9 bases lay outside the gene matches. CDR1 and CDR2 from the germline V gene are SNHLY and FYNNEI. The CDR3 DNA reads TGTGCCAGCAGTACCAAGGGACAGGATGTCACTGAAGCTTTCTTT. Amino acid sequence: CASSTKGQDVTEAFF.

The table lists this clonotype with a few counts. The V call is TRBV7-9, the J call TRBJ2-3; D uncertain. V was cut by 3 bases and J by 4 bases, with 11 bases left in between. Per germline, CDR1 SEHNR and CDR2 FQNEAQ (reference sequence). The CDR3 totals 14 residues. CDR3 sequence (DNA): TGTGCCAGCAGCTTGAGCGTCGTCCCAGATACGCAGTATTTT. Translation: CASSLSVVPDTQYF.

V usage is TRBV7-9 and J usage is TRBJ2-2, with D unresolved. Germline V lookup: CDR1 SEHNR, CDR2 FQNEAQ (reference sequence). V lost 3 bases and J 0 bases, leaving 5 bases between the germline ends. The CDR3 has 14 residues. The CDR3 bases are TGTGCCAGCAGCTTCAACGCGAACACCGGGGAGCTGTTTTTT. As protein: CASSFNANTGELFF.

The rearrangement uses TRBV10-3 and TRBJ2-1; 11 bases are shared with TRBD2. CDR3 size: 17 residues. Per germline, CDR1 ENHRY and CDR2 SYGVKD. V shed 3 bases, J shed 7 bases, and the junction held 11 bases outside the gene matches. The CDR3 protein is CAISEFWTSGLLNEQFF. The CDR3 nucleotides read TGTGCCATCAGTGAATTTTGGACTAGCGGGTTATTAAATGAGCAGTTCTTC.

This clonotype has a handful of counts. The chain couples TRBV7-2 to TRBJ2-4; no reliable D call. Trimming removed 1 base from V and 5 bases from J, with 6 bases in between. In germline, CDR1 is SGHTA, CDR2 FQGNSA. The CDR3 is 13 amino acids. Here the CDR3 DNA reads TGTGCCAGCAGCTTAGGGCCAGAAAACATTCAGTACTTC. Its protein product is CASSLGPENIQYF.

The chain couples TRBV29-1 to TRBJ2-5, with TRBD1 identical over 8 bases. Trimming cost V 0 bases and J 7 bases; bases outside gene matches: 16. Germline V CDR1 and CDR2: SQVTM, ANQGSEA. The CDR3 totals 17 residues. Here the CDR3 DNA reads TGCAGCGTTGAAGAAGGGGAGCAGACAGGGGTCGGAGGGACCCAGTACTTC. It yields the protein CSVEEGEQTGVGGTQYF.

The sample holds a few counts of this clonotype. The V gene is TRBV29-1, the J gene TRBJ2-2, with 8 bases identical to TRBD1. CDR1 SQVTM and CDR2 ANQGSEA come from the germline V gene. Germline trimming cut 0 bases from V and 5 bases from J; bases unmatched to any gene: 8. There are 16 residues in the CDR3. The CDR3 loop is CSVEEGTGGKTGELFF. CDR3 bases: TGCAGCGTTGAAGAAGGGACAGGAGGAAAAACCGGGGAGCTGTTTTTT.

The rearrangement uses TRBV28 and TRBJ2-3; TRBD1 might be the D (6 bases). The CDR3 is 14 residues long. In germline, CDR1 is MDHEN, CDR2 SYDVKM. V was trimmed by 2 bases and J by 5 bases, leaving 11 bases between them. The CDR3 region has the DNA TGTGCCAGCAGTTTACGAAGCAGGGGAGATACGCAGTATTTT. It encodes CASSLRSRGDTQYF.

This clonotype has a handful of counts. This chain connects TRBV7-9 to TRBJ1-4, with D maybe TRBD1 (5 bases). Germline CDR1 is SEHNR and CDR2 is FQNEAQ (reference sequence). V gave up 7 bases and J gave up 2 bases, with 11 bases separating them. The CDR3 sequence is 14 residues long. The CDR3 here is CASTKGATNEKLFF. The CDR3 DNA reads as TGTGCCAGCACGAAAGGGGCCACTAATGAAAAACTGTTTTTT.

This chain links TRBV12-3 or TRBV12-4 with TRBJ2-5, with D perhaps TRBD2 (5 bases). The assigned J gene may be wrong: the sequence end matches TRBJ2-1 better. The CDR3 loop spans 14 amino acids. The CDR3 DNA is TGTGCCAGCAGCAGAGCGGCCCAAACGGATGAGCAGTTCTTC. Protein: CASSRAAQTDEQFF.

The chain joins TRBV6-5 to TRBJ1-4; no firm D call. This CDR3 is 15 amino acids long. CDR1 and CDR2 from the germline V gene are MNHEY and SVGAGI. V shed 9 bases and J shed 8 bases, with 22 bases lying between them. CDR3 nucleotide sequence: TGTGCCAGTAAAAGAATCACCGGGGTAGGGGAAAAACTGTTTTTT. It codes for CASKRITGVGEKLFF.

The chain carries TRBV25-1 and TRBJ2-2; TRBD2 aligns across 9 bases. V lost 4 bases and J lost 4; bases outside the gene matches: 10. The CDR3 is 17 residues long. Germline CDR1 MGHDK, CDR2 SYGVNS. The CDR3 sequence is CASSGSPSGIVTGELFF. The CDR3 DNA reads as TGTGCCAGCAGTGGAAGTCCTAGCGGGATTGTCACCGGGGAGCTGTTTTTT. Complete variable domain (other parts from reference TRBV25-1 and TRBJ2-2): EADIYQTPRYLVIGTGKKITLECSQTMGHDKMYWYQQDPGMELHLIHYSYGVNSTEKGDLSSESTVSRIRTEHFPLTLESARPSHTSQYLCASSGSPSGIVTGELFFGEGSRLTVL.

This clonotype has just a few counts. The chain carries TRBV11-3 and TRBJ2-7, with 7 nucleotides matching TRBD1. Germline CDR1 is SGHNT and CDR2 is YENEEA. The CDR3 contains 12 residues. DNA for the CDR3: TGTGCCAGCAGCTTCGGACAGGTCCTCCGGGCAGTC. This translates into CASSFGQVLRAV.

This clonotype was counted between two and nine times. The CDR3 spells CSARGAGEGETQYF. The CDR3 coding sequence is TGCAGTGCTAGAGGGGCGGGAGAAGGAGAGACCCAGTACTTC. The V gene is TRBV20-1, the J gene TRBJ2-7, with 7 bases fitting TRBD2. The J call is in doubt because the DNA end fits TRBJ2-5 better. Looked up from germline, CDR1 is DFQATT and CDR2 is SNEGSKA (reference sequence). The CDR3 has 14 residues.

V usage is TRBV5-4 and J usage is TRBJ2-7, with D tentatively TRBD1 (6 bases). The CDR3 runs 15 residues. Germline-derived CDR1 and CDR2 are SGHNT and YYREEE (reference sequence). V was clipped by 5 bases and J by 6 bases, with 21 bases between them. DNA for the CDR3: TGTGCCAGCAGTCAAAGGAACAGGGTTCAGGGCGAGCAGTACTTC. It translates to CASSQRNRVQGEQYF.

The rearrangement links TRBV4-1 to TRBJ2-5; D unresolved. The DNA end is more similar to TRBJ2-1, so the J call may be wrong. Looked up from germline, CDR1 is MGHRA and CDR2 is YSYEKL. The length of the CDR3 is 13 residues. The CDR3 sequence: CASSHNYVNEQFF. CDR3 nucleotide sequence: TGCGCCAGCAGCCATAACTACGTCAATGAGCAGTTCTTC.

This clonotype has ten or more counts. The V call is TRBV7-6, the J call TRBJ2-7, with D tentatively TRBD2 (6 bases). Trimming left V 5 bases short and J 2 bases short, with 13 bases between. Germline assignment: CDR1 SGHVS and CDR2 FNYEAQ. CDR3 length: 14 amino acids. CDR3 bases: TGTGCCAGCAGCGCCCCCGGGACTCCCTACGAGCAGTACTTC. It translates to CASSAPGTPYEQYF.